The present T cell receptor (beta chain) was sequenced within a study of blood T cell repertoires in COVID-19. This CDR3 region has 14 residues. V gave up 1 base and J gave up 4 bases, with 10 bases separating them. Germline V lookup: CDR1 SGHAT, CDR2 FQDESV (reference sequence). Assay: immunoSEQ multiplex PCR; the TCRdb copy retains only in-frame clones and omits some. The data show around 97,000 clones, almost 85% seen once. The V and J genes are TRBV11-1 and TRBJ2-5, with D possibly TRBD2 on 5 matching bases. This receptor was obtained from a man between 65 and 85 years old with acute or convalescent COVID-19. The sample consisted of peripheral blood. CDR3 in amino acids: CASSLVQRVETQYF. The CDR3, as DNA: TGTGCCAGCAGCTTAGTTCAGAGGGTAGAGACCCAGTACTTC. The variable domain in full, with the rest retrieved from reference TRBV11-1 and TRBJ2-5, is EAEVAQSPRYKITEKSQAVAFWCDPISGHATLYWYRQILGQGPELLVQFQDESVVDDSQLPKDRFSAERLKGVDSTLKIQPAELGDSAMYLCASSLVQRVETQYFGPGTRLLVL.